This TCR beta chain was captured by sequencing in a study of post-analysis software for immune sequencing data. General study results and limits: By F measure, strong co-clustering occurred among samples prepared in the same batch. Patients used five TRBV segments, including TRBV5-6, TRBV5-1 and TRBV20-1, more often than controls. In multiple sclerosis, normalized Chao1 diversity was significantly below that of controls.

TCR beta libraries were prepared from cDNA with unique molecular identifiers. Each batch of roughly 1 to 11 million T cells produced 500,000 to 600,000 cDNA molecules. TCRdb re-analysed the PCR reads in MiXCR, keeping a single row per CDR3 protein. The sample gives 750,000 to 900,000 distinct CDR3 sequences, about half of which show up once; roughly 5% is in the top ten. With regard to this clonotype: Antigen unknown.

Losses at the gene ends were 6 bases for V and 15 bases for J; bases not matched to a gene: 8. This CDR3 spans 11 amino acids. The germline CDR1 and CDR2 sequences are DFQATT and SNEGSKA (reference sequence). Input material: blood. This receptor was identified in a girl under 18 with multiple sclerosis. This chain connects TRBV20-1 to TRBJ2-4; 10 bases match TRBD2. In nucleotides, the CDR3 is TGCAGTGCCCTAGCGGGAGAGACAGGGTACTTC. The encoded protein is CSALAGETGYF.